Following are 30 T cell receptor beta chains from one sample sequenced in a study of cytomegalovirus exposure and HLA in healthy donors. In the PCR, 60 Vbeta and 13 Jbeta primers were used. TCRdb's copy holds only in-frame clones and misses some; the assay was immunoSEQ multiplex PCR. The sample has 75,000 to 80,000 clones, around 76% seen once. The sequencing sample was made of PBMCs. Receptors originate from a man between 40 and 49 years old in good health and CMV-seronegative.

This clone was seen only a few times. The V and J genes are TRBV2 and TRBJ1-5, with D hard to call. Trimming took 4 bases from V and 0 from J, leaving 7 bases between them. The CDR3 sequence is 14 residues long. Germline V gives CDR1 SNHLY, CDR2 FYNNEI. CDR3 in amino acids: CASSGAYSNQPQHF. The CDR3 coding sequence is TGTGCCAGCAGTGGGGCCTATAGCAATCAGCCCCAGCATTTT. Using reference TRBV2 and TRBJ1-5 for the parts outside the CDR3, the full variable domain is EPEVTQTPSHQVTQMGQEVILRCVPISNHLYFYWYRQILGQKVEFLVSFYNNEISEKSEIFDDQFSVERPDGSNFTLKIRSTKLEDSAMYFCASSGAYSNQPQHFGDGTRLSIL.

This chain joins TRBV7-3 and TRBJ2-5; no definite D call. This CDR3 is 16 amino acids long. CDR1 SGHTA and CDR2 FQGTGA come from the germline V gene. The germline V and J ends were trimmed by 2 bases and 4 bases, with 17 bases remaining between them. This chain's CDR3 is CASSLLGGAPRETQYF. CDR3 sequence (DNA): TGTGCCAGCAGCTTACTTGGCGGAGCCCCCCGAGAGACCCAGTACTTC.

The chain combines TRBV11-3 with TRBJ2-1; D may be TRBD1 (6 bases). The V gene's germline CDR1 is SGHNT and CDR2 YENEEA. The CDR3 is 15 amino acids. The V end lost 0 bases, the J end lost 5 bases, and 11 bases lay between the germline ends. The DNA for the CDR3 is TGTGCCAGCAGCTTAGACTGGACAGCACACAATGAGCAGTTCTTC. Protein: CASSLDWTAHNEQFF.

This clone was picked up one time. V and J are TRBV7-8 and TRBJ2-2; 7 bases line up with TRBD2. The CDR3 extends over 17 amino acids. Germline V CDR1 and CDR2: SGHVS, FQNEAQ. The V and J ends lost 5 bases and 4 bases, in that order; junction bases with no gene match: 13. The chain's CDR3 is CASSPLLGGGVTGELFF. CDR3 bases: TGTGCCAGCAGCCCCCTCCTGGGGGGAGGGGTCACCGGGGAGCTGTTTTTT.

The V and J genes are TRBV27 and TRBJ1-2; 8 nucleotides match TRBD1. V lost 6 bases, J lost 4 bases, and 13 bases stayed unmatched. The length of the CDR3 is 16 residues. CDR1 and CDR2 (germline): MNHEY, SMNVEV (reference sequence). Here the CDR3 reads CASSFTPTGGGYGYTF. The CDR3 DNA follows: TGTGCCAGCAGCTTCACCCCCACAGGGGGAGGCTATGGCTACACCTTC.

The genes are TRBV7-3 and TRBJ2-3, with D maybe TRBD1 (6 bases). The ends were cut back, 2 bases at V and 0 bases at J, with 9 bases in the middle. Germline V gene data show CDR1 as SGHTA and CDR2 as FQGTGA. This CDR3 spans 15 amino acids. The CDR3: CASSLRQASTDTQYF. In DNA form, the CDR3 reads TGTGCCAGCAGCTTACGACAGGCCAGCACAGATACGCAGTATTTT.

This chain's CDR3 is CASSQTSGIGEQYF. The CDR3 DNA is TGTGCCAGCAGTCAGACTAGCGGGATAGGGGAGCAGTACTTC. The chain has TRBV27 and TRBJ2-7, with 11 nucleotides matching TRBD2. CDR1 MNHEY and CDR2 SMNVEV come from the germline V gene (reference sequence). V was clipped by 5 bases and J by 7 bases; unmatched bases: 7. The CDR3 sequence is 14 residues long.

The CDR3 coding sequence is TGTGCCAGCAGTCAGTCTCACACCGGGGAGCTGTTTTTT. It translates to CASSQSHTGELFF. The chain employs TRBV6-5 and TRBJ2-2; D is ambiguous. Per the germline V gene, CDR1 is MNHEY and CDR2 is SVGAGI. The CDR3 has 13 residues. V was pared by 5 bases and J by 3 bases, with 7 bases between.

This rearrangement joins TRBV6-1 to TRBJ2-1; 10 nucleotides agree with TRBD2. Losses at the gene ends were 2 bases for V and 5 bases for J; bases not matched to a gene: 6. Germline CDR1 reads MNHNS; CDR2 reads SASEGT. This CDR3 is 16 amino acids long. The CDR3 loop is CASSELAGVRHNEQFF. DNA of the CDR3: TGTGCCAGCAGTGAACTAGCGGGAGTGCGGCACAATGAGCAGTTCTTC.

This chain links TRBV7-9 with TRBJ1-1; D ambiguous. The germline CDR1 and CDR2 sequences are SEHNR and FQNEAQ (reference sequence). V was trimmed by 2 bases and J by 6 bases, leaving 22 bases between them. The CDR3 length is 17 residues. DNA of the CDR3: TGTGCCAGCAGCTTAACGGCTGGGAGCGATGCTGTGGCTGAAGCTTTCTTT. Translating it yields CASSLTAGSDAVAEAFF.

This clone was picked up a small number of times. V gene TRBV7-2 combines with J gene TRBJ1-2; D might be TRBD1 (5 bases). This CDR3 region has 15 residues. Deletions cut 1 base from V and 2 bases from J, with 11 bases between. Germline V gene sequence: CDR1 SGHTA, CDR2 FQGNSA. Here the CDR3 DNA reads TGTGCCAGCAGCTTAGGAACGGACACCAACTATGGCTACACCTTC. Translation gives CASSLGTDTNYGYTF.

The rearrangement joins TRBV28 to TRBJ1-2; no firm D call. V shed 5 bases and J shed 4 bases, with 11 bases lying between them. This CDR3 is 13 amino acids long. Germline CDR1 reads MDHEN; CDR2 reads SYDVKM. The CDR3 coding sequence is TGTGCCAGCAGTGCCGGGATCTTCTATGGCTACACCTTC. Protein sequence: CASSAGIFYGYTF.

Written as DNA, the CDR3 is TGTGCCAGCAGCCCAGGACAGAACACCGGGGAGCTGTTTTTT. As protein: CASSPGQNTGELFF. This chain joins TRBV7-2 and TRBJ2-2; a possible D gene is TRBD1 (5 bases). Trimming stripped 5 bases from V and 1 base from J, with 8 bases between. The CDR3 runs to 14 residues. Germline assignment: CDR1 SGHTA and CDR2 FQGNSA.

The chain combines TRBV2 with TRBJ2-2; 7 bases are a match to TRBD1. V lost 2 bases, J lost 6 bases, and 6 bases stayed unmatched. Germline-derived CDR1 and CDR2 are SNHLY and FYNNEI. The length of the CDR3 is 15 residues. The CDR3 region is CASSETTGSPGELFF. DNA of the CDR3: TGTGCCAGCAGTGAAACGACAGGGTCTCCCGGGGAGCTGTTTTTT.

This chain joins TRBV14 and TRBJ1-1; tentative D call: TRBD1 (5 bases). Germline V gives CDR1 SGHDN, CDR2 FVKESK. This CDR3 contains 14 residues. V gave up 4 bases and J gave up 1 base, with 10 bases separating them. The CDR3 here is CASSLLRGNTEAFF. The CDR3 DNA sequence: TGTGCCAGCAGCCTTTTAAGGGGGAACACTGAAGCTTTCTTT.

The rearrangement uses TRBV12-2 and TRBJ2-6; whether TRBD1, the table's D call, matches the DNA was not checked. TRBV12-2 is termed a pseudogene. CDR3 length equals 21 residues. CDR3 protein: CASRLGPRNRSISSGANVLTF. The CDR3 region has the DNA TGTGCAAGTCGCTTAGGGCCCCGCAACAGGTCCATAAGCTCTGGGGCCAACGTCCTGACTTTC.

The chain combines TRBV2 with TRBJ1-4, with no clear D. The CDR3 has 11 amino acids. The germline V and J ends were trimmed by 3 bases and 8 bases, with 4 bases remaining between them. Germline V gives CDR1 SNHLY, CDR2 FYNNEI. Written as DNA, the CDR3 is TGTGCCAGCAGTGAGGAGGAAAAACTGTTTTTT. This encodes CASSEEEKLFF.

This chain connects TRBV7-9 to TRBJ2-2, with a weak D call TRBD2 (5 bases). Trimming left V 4 bases short and J 6 bases short, with 12 bases between. CDR1 is SEHNR, CDR2 FQNEAQ, per germline (reference sequence). The CDR3 loop spans 14 amino acids. In DNA form, the CDR3 reads TGTGCCAGCAGCTCCAATAAACTAGCCGGGGAGCTGTTTTTT. Translating it yields CASSSNKLAGELFF.

The rearrangement joins TRBV6-4 to TRBJ2-6; 7 nucleotides agree with TRBD1. CDR1 and CDR2 from the germline V gene are MRHNA and SNTAGT. The CDR3 is 18 residues long. V lost 0 bases to trimming and J lost 4 bases; unmatched junction nucleotides: 9. The CDR3 region has the DNA TGTGCCAGCAGTGACTCGCACGAAGGGGGCGCCGGGGCCAACGTCCTGACTTTC. Protein product: CASSDSHEGGAGANVLTF.

V usage is TRBV5-1 and J usage is TRBJ2-3, with unresolved D. The CDR3 sequence is 14 residues long. Trimming pared 2 bases from V and 0 bases from J, leaving 7 bases between. CDR1 is SGHRS and CDR2 is YFSETQ in the germline V gene. The CDR3 DNA reads as TGCGCCAGCAGCTTCCCTTCGAGCACAGATACGCAGTATTTT. It translates to CASSFPSSTDTQYF.

This chain connects TRBV4-2 to TRBJ2-2; D may be TRBD1 (5 bases). CDR3 length: 15 amino acids. The germline V gene encodes CDR1 LGHNA and CDR2 YNFKEQ. Trimming took 1 base from V and 1 from J, leaving 7 bases between them. The CDR3 loop reads CASSQGGENTGELFF. The CDR3 nucleotides read TGTGCCAGCAGCCAAGGGGGCGAGAACACCGGGGAGCTGTTTTTT.

A few counts support this clone. J is TRBJ2-5 and V is TRBV19, with D maybe TRBD2 (6 bases). CDR1 LNHDA and CDR2 SQIVND come from the germline V gene (reference sequence). The V end lost 5 bases, the J end lost 5 bases, and 9 bases lay between the germline ends. The CDR3 has 12 amino acids. CDR3 bases: TGTGCCAGTAGTGTAGGGAGGGAGACCCAGTACTTC. As protein: CASSVGRETQYF.

The chain combines TRBV6-4 with TRBJ2-7, with TRBD2 matching over 9 bases. Germline loops: CDR1 MRHNA, CDR2 SNTAGT. This CDR3 has 14 residues. Trimming at V came to 3 bases and at J to 2 bases, leaving 2 bases not matched to a gene. CDR3 DNA sequence: TGTGCCAGCAGTGAGCGGGAGGGCCCCTACGAGCAGTACTTC. It translates to CASSEREGPYEQYF.

The chain is built from TRBV28 and TRBJ1-5; a weak D match, TRBD1 (6 bases). CDR3 length: 12 amino acids. Trimming left V 4 bases short and J 9 bases short, with 10 bases between. Germline lookup yields CDR1 MDHEN and CDR2 SYDVKM. In DNA, the CDR3 is TGTGCCAGCAGTTCAGCAGGGGTGCCCCAGCATTTT. It codes for CASSSAGVPQHF.

In regard to this clone: A read error may produce the germline difference seen at one junction end. The CDR3 loop reads CSVVAAGGFGANGLTF. The CDR3 DNA is TGCAGCGTTGTTGCAGCAGGGGGGTTTGGGGCCAACGGCCTGACTTTC. V and J are TRBV29-1 and TRBJ2-6; tentatively, D is TRBD1 (7 bases). The CDR3 runs 16 residues. Germline V gene sequence: CDR1 SQVTM, CDR2 ANQGSEA.

Note on this clone: The sample holds other DNA sequences that translate to the same CDR3. The chain links TRBV11-2 to TRBJ2-2, with D possibly matching TRBD2 (6 bases). V was cut by 0 bases and J by 5 bases, with 10 bases left in between. Germline assignment: CDR1 SGHAT and CDR2 FQNNGV. The CDR3 runs to 15 residues. The CDR3 DNA sequence: TGTGCCAGCAGCTTAGAGCCTAGCGATACCGGGGAGCTGTTTTTT. Translated, it gives CASSLEPSDTGELFF.

The chain combines TRBV6-1 with TRBJ1-2; TRBD1 might be the D (5 bases). CDR3 size: 14 residues. The germline V and J ends were trimmed by 0 bases and 7 bases, with 12 bases remaining between them. Germline V gives CDR1 MNHNS, CDR2 SASEGT. The CDR3 here is CASSEAPYTGGYTF. The CDR3 DNA reads TGTGCCAGCAGTGAAGCGCCTTATACAGGTGGCTACACCTTC.

The chain has TRBV14 and TRBJ2-2; TRBD2 aligns across 9 bases. Germline CDR1 SGHDN, CDR2 FVKESK. After removal of 1 base from V and 0 bases from J, the junction contained 12 bases not matched to a gene. CDR3 size: 20 residues. The CDR3 here is CASSQGKRLAATANTGELFF. Written as DNA, the CDR3 is TGTGCCAGCAGCCAAGGGAAGAGACTAGCGGCTACCGCGAACACCGGGGAGCTGTTTTTT.

For the CDR3, the DNA is TGCGCCAGCAGCTTAGCGGGAAGAGAAAATGAGCAGTTCTTC. The encoded protein is CASSLAGRENEQFF. The genes are TRBV5-1 and TRBJ2-1; 7 bases fit TRBD2. The length of the CDR3 is 14 residues. J was trimmed by 7 bases and V by 2 bases; bases with no gene match: 6. Germline loops: CDR1 SGHRS, CDR2 YFSETQ.

The rearrangement uses TRBV19 and TRBJ1-1; D is unresolved. Germline V gene sequence: CDR1 LNHDA, CDR2 SQIVND (reference sequence). The CDR3 extends over 15 amino acids. The V end lost 3 bases, the J end lost 0 bases, and 11 bases lay between the germline ends. CDR3 sequence: CASSMRAIVNTEAFF. The CDR3 nucleotides read TGTGCCAGTAGTATGCGGGCAATAGTGAACACTGAAGCTTTCTTT.